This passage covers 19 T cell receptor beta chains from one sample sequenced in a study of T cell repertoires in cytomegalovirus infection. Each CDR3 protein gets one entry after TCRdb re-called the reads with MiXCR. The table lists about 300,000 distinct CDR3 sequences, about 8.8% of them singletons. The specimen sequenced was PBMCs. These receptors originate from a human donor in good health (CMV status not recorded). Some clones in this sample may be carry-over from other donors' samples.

In nucleotides, the CDR3 is TGTGCCAGCAGCTTGGCCGCGGGTCAGGCGAACTATGGCTACACCTTC. Translated: CASSLAAGQANYGYTF. V usage is TRBV5-4 and J usage is TRBJ1-2; D is undetermined. Germline V gives CDR1 SGHNT, CDR2 YYREEE (reference sequence). The CDR3 consists of 16 residues. The V end was cut by 0 bases, the J end by 2 bases, with 14 bases between.

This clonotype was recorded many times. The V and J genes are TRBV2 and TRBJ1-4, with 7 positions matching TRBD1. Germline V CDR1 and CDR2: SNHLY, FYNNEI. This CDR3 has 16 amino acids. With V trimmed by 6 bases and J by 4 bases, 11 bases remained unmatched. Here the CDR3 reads CASRSPRGDRNEKLFF. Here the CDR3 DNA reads TGTGCCAGCAGGTCTCCCAGGGGGGACCGTAATGAAAAACTGTTTTTT.

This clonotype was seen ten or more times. In DNA form, the CDR3 reads TGCGCCAGCAGCCAAGTCCGGCAGGCTGTTGACACCGGGGAGCTGTTTTTT. It codes for CASSQVRQAVDTGELFF. This chain connects TRBV4-3 to TRBJ2-2; D is uncertain. The CDR3 totals 17 residues. Germline CDR1 and CDR2: LGHNA and YSLEER. V lost 1 base and J lost 3, with 15 bases in between.

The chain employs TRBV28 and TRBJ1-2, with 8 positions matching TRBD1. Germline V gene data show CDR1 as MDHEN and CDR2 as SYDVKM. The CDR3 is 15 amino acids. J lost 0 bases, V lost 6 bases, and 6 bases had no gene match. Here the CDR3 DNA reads TGTGCCAGCAGCCCCATGACAGGGGCTAACTATGGCTACACCTTC. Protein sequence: CASSPMTGANYGYTF.

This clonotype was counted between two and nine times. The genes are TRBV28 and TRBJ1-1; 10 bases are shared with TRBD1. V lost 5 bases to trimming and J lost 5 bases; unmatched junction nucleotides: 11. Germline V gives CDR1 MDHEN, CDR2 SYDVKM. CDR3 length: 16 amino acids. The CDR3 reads CASSPPGTGVWTEAFF. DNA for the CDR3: TGTGCCAGCAGTCCTCCGGGGACAGGGGTATGGACTGAAGCTTTCTTT.

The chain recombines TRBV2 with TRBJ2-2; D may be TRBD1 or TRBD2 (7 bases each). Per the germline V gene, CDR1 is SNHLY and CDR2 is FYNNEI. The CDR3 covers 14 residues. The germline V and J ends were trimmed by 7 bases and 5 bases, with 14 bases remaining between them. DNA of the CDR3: TGTGCCAGCATAACCAGGGGGGGGACCGGGGAGCTGTTTTTT. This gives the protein CASITRGGTGELFF.

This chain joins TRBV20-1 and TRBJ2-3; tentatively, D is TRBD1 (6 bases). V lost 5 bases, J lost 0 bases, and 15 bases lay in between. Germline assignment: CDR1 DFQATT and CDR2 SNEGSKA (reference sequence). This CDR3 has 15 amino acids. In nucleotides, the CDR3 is TGCAGTGCTTTTCCCGGGACAACTAGCACAGATACGCAGTATTTT. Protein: CSAFPGTTSTDTQYF.

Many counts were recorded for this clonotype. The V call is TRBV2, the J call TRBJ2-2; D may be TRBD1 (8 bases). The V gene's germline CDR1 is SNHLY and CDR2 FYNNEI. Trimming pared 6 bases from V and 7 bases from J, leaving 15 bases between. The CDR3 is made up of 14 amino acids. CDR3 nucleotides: TGTGCCAGCAGACCGGACAGGGAGGGCGGGGAGCTGTTTTTT. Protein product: CASRPDREGGELFF.

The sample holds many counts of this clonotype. This CDR3 reads CASSYSRVGGKLFF. The DNA for the CDR3 is TGTGCCAGCAGTTATAGCAGGGTTGGTGGAAAACTGTTTTTT. The rearrangement uses TRBV6-5 and TRBJ1-4; weak D call: TRBD1 (5 bases). The germline V and J ends were trimmed by 3 bases and 10 bases, with 15 bases remaining between them. Germline CDR1 and CDR2: MNHEY and SVGAGI. CDR3 length: 14 residues.

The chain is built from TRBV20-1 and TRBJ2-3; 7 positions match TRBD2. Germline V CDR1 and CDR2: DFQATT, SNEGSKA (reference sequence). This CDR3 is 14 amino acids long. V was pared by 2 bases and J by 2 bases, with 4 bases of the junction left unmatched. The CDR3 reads CSARLRGITDTQYF. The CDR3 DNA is TGCAGTGCTAGACTGCGGGGGATCACAGATACGCAGTATTTT.

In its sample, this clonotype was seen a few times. The CDR3 DNA reads TGTGCCAGCAGTACCGGGACGTCTAACTATGGCTACACCTTC. Its protein product is CASSTGTSNYGYTF. V and J are TRBV9 and TRBJ1-2; D is possibly TRBD1 (5 bases). Germline CDR1 and CDR2: SGDLS and YYNGEE. This CDR3 contains 14 residues. Trimming removed 5 bases at V and 0 bases at J, with 11 bases between.

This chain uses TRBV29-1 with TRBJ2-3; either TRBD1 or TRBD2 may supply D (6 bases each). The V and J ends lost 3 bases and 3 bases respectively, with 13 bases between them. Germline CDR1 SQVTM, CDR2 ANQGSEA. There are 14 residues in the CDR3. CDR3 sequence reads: CSVDRGARTDTQYF. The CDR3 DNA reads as TGCAGCGTTGATAGGGGGGCGCGGACAGATACGCAGTATTTT.

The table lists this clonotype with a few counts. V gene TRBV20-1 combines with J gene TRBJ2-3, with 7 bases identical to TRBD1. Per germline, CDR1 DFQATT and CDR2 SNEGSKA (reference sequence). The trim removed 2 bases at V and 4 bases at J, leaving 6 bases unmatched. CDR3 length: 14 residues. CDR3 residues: CSARIDRASDTQYF. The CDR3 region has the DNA TGCAGTGCTAGAATCGACAGGGCTTCAGATACGCAGTATTTT.

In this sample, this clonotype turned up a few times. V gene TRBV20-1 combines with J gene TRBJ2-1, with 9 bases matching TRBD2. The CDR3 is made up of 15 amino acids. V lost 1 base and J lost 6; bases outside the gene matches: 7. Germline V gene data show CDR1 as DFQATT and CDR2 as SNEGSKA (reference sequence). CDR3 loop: CSARVQRGVSNEQFF. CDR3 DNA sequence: TGCAGTGCTAGAGTGCAGCGGGGGGTCTCCAATGAGCAGTTCTTC.

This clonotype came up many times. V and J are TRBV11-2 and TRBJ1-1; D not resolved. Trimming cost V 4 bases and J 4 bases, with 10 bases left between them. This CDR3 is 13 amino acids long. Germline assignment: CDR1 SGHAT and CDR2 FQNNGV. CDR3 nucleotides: TGTGCCAGCAGCTGGCCTTCGGGCACTGAAGCTTTCTTT. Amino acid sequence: CASSWPSGTEAFF.

The CDR3 spells CASSSGHPQETQYF. CDR3 bases: TGCGCCAGCAGCTCGGGACATCCGCAAGAGACCCAGTACTTC. The chain recombines TRBV5-1 with TRBJ2-5, with D maybe TRBD1 (6 bases). CDR3 length: 14 amino acids. Deletions cut 3 bases from V and 2 bases from J, with 11 bases between. The germline V gene encodes CDR1 SGHRS and CDR2 YFSETQ.

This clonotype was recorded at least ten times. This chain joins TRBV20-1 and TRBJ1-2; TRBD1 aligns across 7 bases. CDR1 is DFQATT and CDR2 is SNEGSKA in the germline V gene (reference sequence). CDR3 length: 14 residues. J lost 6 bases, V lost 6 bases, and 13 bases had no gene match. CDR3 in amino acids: CSAYITTGRHGYTF. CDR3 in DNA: TGCAGTGCCTACATAACGACAGGGAGACATGGCTACACCTTC.

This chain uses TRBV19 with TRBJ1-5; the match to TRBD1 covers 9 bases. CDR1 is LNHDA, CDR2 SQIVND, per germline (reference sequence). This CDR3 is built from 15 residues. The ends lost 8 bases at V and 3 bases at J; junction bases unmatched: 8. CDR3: CASRPGTGFNQPQHF. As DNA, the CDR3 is TGTGCCAGTCGACCCGGGACAGGGTTCAATCAGCCCCAGCATTTT. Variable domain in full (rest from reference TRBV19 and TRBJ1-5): DGGITQSPKYLFRKEGQNVTLSCEQNLNHDAMYWYRQDPGQGLRLIYYSQIVNDFQKGDIAEGYSVSREKKESFPLTVTSAQKNPTAFYLCASRPGTGFNQPQHFGDGTRLSIL.

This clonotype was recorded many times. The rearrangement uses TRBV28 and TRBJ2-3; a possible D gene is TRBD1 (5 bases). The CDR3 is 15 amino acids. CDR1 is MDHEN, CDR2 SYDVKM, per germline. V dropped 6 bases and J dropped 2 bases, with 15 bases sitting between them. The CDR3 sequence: CASRTLRTNTDTQYF. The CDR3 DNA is TGTGCCAGCAGAACCCTCAGGACAAACACAGATACGCAGTATTTT.